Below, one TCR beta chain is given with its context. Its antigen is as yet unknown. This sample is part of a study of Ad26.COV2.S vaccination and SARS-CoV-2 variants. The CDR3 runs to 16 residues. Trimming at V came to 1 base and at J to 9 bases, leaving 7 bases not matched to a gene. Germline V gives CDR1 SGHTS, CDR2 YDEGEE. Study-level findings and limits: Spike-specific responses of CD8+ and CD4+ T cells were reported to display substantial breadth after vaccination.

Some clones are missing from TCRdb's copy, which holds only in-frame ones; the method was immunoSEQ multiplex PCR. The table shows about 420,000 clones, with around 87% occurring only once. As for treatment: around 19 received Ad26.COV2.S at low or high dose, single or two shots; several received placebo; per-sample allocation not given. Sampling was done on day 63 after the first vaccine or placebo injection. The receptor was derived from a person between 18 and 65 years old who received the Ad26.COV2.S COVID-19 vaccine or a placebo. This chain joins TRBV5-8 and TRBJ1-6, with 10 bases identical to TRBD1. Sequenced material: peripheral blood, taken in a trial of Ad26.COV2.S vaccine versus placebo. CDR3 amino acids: CASSLRDRGPSSPLHF. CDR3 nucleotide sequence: TGTGCCAGCAGCTTGAGGGACAGGGGACCAAGTTCACCCCTCCACTTT.